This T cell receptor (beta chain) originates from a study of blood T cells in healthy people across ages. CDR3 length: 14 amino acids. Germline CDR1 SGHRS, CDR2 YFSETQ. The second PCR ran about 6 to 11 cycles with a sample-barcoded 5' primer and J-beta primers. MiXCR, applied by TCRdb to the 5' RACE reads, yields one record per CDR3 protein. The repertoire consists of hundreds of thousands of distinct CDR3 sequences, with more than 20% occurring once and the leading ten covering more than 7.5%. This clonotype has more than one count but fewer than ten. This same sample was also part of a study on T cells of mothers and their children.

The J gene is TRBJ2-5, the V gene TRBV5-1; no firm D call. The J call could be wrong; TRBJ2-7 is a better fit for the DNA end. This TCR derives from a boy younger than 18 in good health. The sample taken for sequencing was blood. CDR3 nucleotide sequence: TGCGCCAGCAGCTTTAGGAGTTCAACCTACGAGCAGTACTTC. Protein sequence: CASSFRSSTYEQYF.